Given below is one TCR beta chain in context. The antigen remains undetermined. The junction departs from germline at one end; a sequencing error may be responsible. A modified ARM-PCR protocol with three rounds of nested PCR amplified TCRbeta. TCRdb redid the calling of the multiplex PCR reads with MiXCR, one entry per CDR3 protein. The sample lists about 86,000 distinct CDR3 sequences; roughly 77% were seen once. This sample stems from a study of tumor and adjacent non-tumor tissue in lung cancer. Study as a whole: The cohort had approximately 13 adenocarcinoma, 2 squamous cell and 1 small cell patients. Study results and limitations: Compared with tumor, normal lung showed significantly lower TCR diversity. Shorter survival was associated with higher TCR diversity in tumors.

Germline loops: CDR1 WSHSY, CDR2 SAAADI. This CDR3 region has 12 residues. The template was RNA from unsorted bulk tissue. This non-tumor lung sample came from over 3 cm beyond the tumor edge. Donors were chemotherapy-naive, newly diagnosed lung cancer surgical patients in China, August–late 2014. Sequencing was carried out using distant non-tumor lung tissue. The chain carries TRBV10-2 and TRBJ2-5, with unresolved D. This TCR derives from a woman in her forties or fifties with non-small cell lung cancer. This CDR3 reads CASSLHGETQYF. CDR3 DNA sequence: TGTGCCAGCAGTTTACATGGAGAGACCCAGTACTTC.